The present entry profiles one TCR beta chain with its context. Its antigen is still unknown. The data were obtained in a study of cytomegalovirus exposure and HLA in healthy donors. Study observations and caveats: A later analysis reported that several of the most significant clusters appeared to be linked to common viral pathogens, among them Epstein-Barr virus. Analysis performed later showed TCR beta chains linked to HLA being more clonally expanded than equally common others. In a later analysis, most CMV-associated TCR beta chains appeared HLA-restricted.

The primer mix had 60 Vbeta and 13 Jbeta primers. TCRdb's table, derived via immunoSEQ multiplex PCR, lists solely in-frame clones and lacks some. The data hold about 170,000 clones, with approximately 82% observed a single time. The receptor's source is a male donor in good health and CMV-seronegative. The sequenced material came from PBMCs.

CDR3 region: CASSLPGSPSRETQYF. CDR3 in DNA: TGTGCCAGCAGTTTGCCCGGGAGCCCCTCCCGGGAGACCCAGTACTTC. The chain recombines TRBV28 with TRBJ2-5; D may be TRBD2 (6 bases). The CDR3 totals 16 residues. CDR1 is MDHEN and CDR2 is SYDVKM in the germline V gene. Trimming left V 3 bases short and J 5 bases short, with 19 bases between.